This T cell receptor beta chain was sequenced for a study of persistence of HIV-infected CD4 T cells. Study-level information: Up to about 200 mL blood was drawn at multiple time points; a couple of donors had single-time leukapheresis. Anti-CD3/anti-CD28 beads activated more cells than antigen stimulation did.

CDR3 length: 15 amino acids. Between the trimmed V and J ends, which lost 3 bases and 2 bases, there was a span of 11 bases. Germline CDR1 SGHKS, CDR2 YYEKEE (reference sequence). The immunoSEQ assay was version 4, run in survey mode. Only in-frame clones appear in the TCRdb table, and some are missing; sequencing was by immunoSEQ multiplex PCR. The data contain tens of thousands of clones, 91% of them seen just once; the ten biggest clones take up 1.8%. With respect to this clone: The antigen remains unidentified.

Nonspecific anti-CD3/anti-CD28 bead stimulation represents the broad CD4+ T cell repertoire. CD4+ T cells upregulating both CD40 ligand and CD69 were sorted as responding cells. This chain uses TRBV5-5 with TRBJ2-2; perhaps TRBD1 as D (7 bases). The material sequenced was CD4+ T cells sorted from PBMCs after 18-hour stimulation, taken from a patient who received antiretroviral therapy. This clonotype originated in an adult man with HIV who was CMV-seropositive. The chain's CDR3 is CASSSGGGNTGELFF. The CDR3 DNA reads TGTGCCAGCAGCTCAGGGGGAGGTAACACCGGGGAGCTGTTTTTT.